This T cell receptor (beta chain) originates from a study of identical twins. Study-wide results and caveats: The authors drew conclusions from cross-sectional statistical analysis rather than following the same donors. Because invariant MAIT and iNKT cells could be present, zero-insertion analyses could be partly confounded. Compared with unrelated sharing, twin-shared out-of-frame alpha sequences had more low-probability sequences. Cord blood beta clonotypes that were abundant carried fewer insertions, and memory repertoires showed no such trend.

This CDR3 is built from 15 residues. V was clipped by 0 bases and J by 6 bases; unmatched bases: 3. CDR1 and CDR2 from the germline V gene are SGHRS and YFSETQ. TCRdb passed the 5' RACE reads through MiXCR, listing each CDR3 protein once. The table lists fewer than 250,000 distinct CDR3 sequences, roughly a tenth of them singletons. Notes on this clonotype: Its cognate antigen is unknown.

Input material: memory (CD45RO+) T cells sorted from blood. The chain links TRBV5-1 to TRBJ2-1, with 10 bases lining up with TRBD2. This clonotype originated in a woman between 18 and 29 years old in good health. The CDR3 sequence is CASSLALAGSNEQFF. In DNA form, the CDR3 reads TGCGCCAGCAGCTTGGCACTAGCGGGGAGCAATGAGCAGTTCTTC.